The present T cell receptor (beta chain) was sequenced within a study of T cell responses to AZD1222 COVID-19 vaccine. Germline CDR1 and CDR2: SGHVS and FNYEAQ. The junction had 4 bases not matched to a gene; V was cut back by 1 base and J by 0 bases. The CDR3 length is 16 residues. Using immunoSEQ multiplex PCR, the repertoire was profiled, and TCRdb retains in-frame clones only, with some absent. Of about 96,000 clones listed, 70% to 90% are singletons. This sequence was found in an adult in good health. This specimen consisted of peripheral blood, obtained on day 0 of AZD1222 vaccination. V is TRBV7-6 and J is TRBJ2-3, with TRBD2 matching 7 bases. CDR3 DNA sequence: TGTGCCAGCAGCTTAGAAGCGGGGTTTAGCACAGATACGCAGTATTTT. This sequence encodes CASSLEAGFSTDTQYF.